The clone carrying this TCR beta chain was seen only once. This record comes from a study of blood T cell repertoires in COVID-19. Authors' data handling: Reference gene primer amplification in the assay estimated nucleated cell counts. TCRdb's table, derived via immunoSEQ multiplex PCR, lists solely in-frame clones and lacks some. V and J calls and clone size are copied from that table; D and trimming were computed from the DNA. The sample lists approximately 180,000 clones, over 75% seen once, with 3% to 4% in the top ten. Germline CDR1 MNHEY, CDR2 SMNVEV (reference sequence). The CDR3 covers 15 residues. The V gene lost 3 bases and the J gene lost 7 bases, with 16 bases spanning the gap.

The sequencing sample was made of peripheral blood. This TCR was sampled from a man aged 55-75 years with acute or convalescent COVID-19. This chain connects TRBV27 to TRBJ2-1, with D possibly being TRBD2 (6 bases). The CDR3 reads CASSFFGGGANEQFF. The CDR3 DNA reads TGTGCCAGCAGTTTCTTTGGAGGAGGGGCTAATGAGCAGTTCTTC.